These T cell receptor beta chains were read from a single sample in a study of shared T cell receptors in the human thymus. Clones were read by immunoSEQ multiplex PCR, and TCRdb kept only the in-frame ones, dropping some. The sample yields 650,000 to 950,000 clones, over 75% seen once. A further study also used this sample, focusing on human thymus T cells.

The sample taken for sequencing was thymocytes. Receptors originate from a girl less than two years old with a congenital heart defect. The CDR3 runs from the conserved cysteine through the conserved F or W. A D gene is named only where the DNA matches it firmly. Only some rows state a clone size, as once, few, many or a class for expanded clones.

v_call	d_call	clone_size	j_call	cdr3_aa	cdr3_nt
TRBV14	.	.	TRBJ1-6	CASSQGVVSPLHF	TGTGCCAGCAGCCAAGGTGTCGTTTCACCCCTCCACTTT
TRBV7-6	.	few	TRBJ2-5	CASSLVGVGGMYF	TGTGCCAGCAGCTTAGTGGGGGTCGGGGGAATGTACTTC
TRBV5-6	.	.	TRBJ2-5	CASSFLKGGMEFGQETQYF	TGTGCCAGCAGCTTTTTAAAGGGGGGGATGGAGTTTGGCCAAGAGACCCAGTACTTC
TRBV6-1	.	.	TRBJ1-2	CASSGRIARYGYTF	TGTGCCAGCAGTGGTCGTATAGCCCGCTATGGCTACACCTTC
TRBV28	.	.	TRBJ1-1	CASSLGRVGFGVTEAFF	TGTGCCAGCAGTTTAGGCAGGGTTGGCTTTGGGGTCACTGAAGCTTTCTTT
TRBV7-6	.	.	TRBJ2-5	CASSLAWGHREETQYF	TGTGCCAGCAGCTTGGCATGGGGGCATAGGGAGGAGACCCAGTACTTC
TRBV6-1	TRBD1	.	TRBJ2-1	CATLDRGRHEQFF	TGTGCCACCCTGGACAGGGGACGGCATGAGCAGTTCTTC
TRBV18	TRBD1	.	TRBJ1-6	CASSPRPVRGRGRSPLHF	TGTGCCAGCTCACCACGACCGGTAAGGGGGCGAGGCCGTTCACCCCTCCACTTT
TRBV5-1	TRBD2	.	TRBJ2-7	CASSLVLAGGPSYEQYF	TGCGCCAGCAGCTTGGTCCTAGCGGGGGGGCCCTCCTACGAGCAGTACTTC
TRBV7-7	.	.	TRBJ2-1	CASSPRGRAPLHEQFF	TGTGCCAGCAGCCCGAGGGGGAGGGCCCCTCTCCATGAGCAGTTCTTC
TRBV9	.	.	TRBJ2-7	CASSAIFYEQYF	TGTGCCAGCAGCGCCATTTTCTACGAGCAGTACTTC
TRBV11-2	.	.	TRBJ2-7	CASSLGSYEQYF	TGTGCCAGCAGCTTAGGCAGTTACGAGCAGTACTTC
TRBV5-4	.	.	TRBJ1-1	CASSLAPGTGRNEAFF	TGTGCCAGCAGCTTGGCCCCAGGTACAGGGCGAAATGAAGCTTTCTTT
TRBV15	TRBD1	.	TRBJ1-1	CATSNLLKRTGGTEAFF	TGTGCCACCAGCAACTTATTAAAACGGACAGGGGGCACTGAAGCTTTCTTT
TRBV5-5	TRBD1	.	TRBJ2-6	CASSWDRGRAGANVLTF	TGTGCCAGCAGCTGGGACAGGGGGCGGGCTGGGGCCAACGTCCTGACTTTC
TRBV7-2	.	.	TRBJ2-1	CASSPQTVGSSGDNEQFF	TGTGCCAGCAGCCCACAAACGGTCGGTTCGTCGGGTGACAATGAGCAGTTCTTC